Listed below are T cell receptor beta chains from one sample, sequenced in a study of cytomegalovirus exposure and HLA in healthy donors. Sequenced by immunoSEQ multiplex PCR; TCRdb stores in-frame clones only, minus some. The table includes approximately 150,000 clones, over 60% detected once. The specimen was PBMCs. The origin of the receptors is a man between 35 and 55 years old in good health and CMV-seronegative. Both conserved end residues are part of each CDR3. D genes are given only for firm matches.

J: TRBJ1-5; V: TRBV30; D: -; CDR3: CAWSVGQGQPQHF
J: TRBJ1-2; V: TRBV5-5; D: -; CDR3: CASSLVAWGYTF
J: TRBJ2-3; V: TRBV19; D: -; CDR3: CASSIEAGAGDTQYF
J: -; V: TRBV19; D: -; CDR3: CASSITPPTGNRLCEQYF
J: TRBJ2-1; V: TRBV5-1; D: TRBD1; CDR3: CASSRSGTASNEQFF
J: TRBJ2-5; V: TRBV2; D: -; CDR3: CASSLEMEEETQYF
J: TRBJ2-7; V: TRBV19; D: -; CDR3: CASSWGTSYEQYF
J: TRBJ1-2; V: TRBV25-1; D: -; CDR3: CASSDTGREDGYTF
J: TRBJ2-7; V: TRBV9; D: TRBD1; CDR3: CASSVGTVPYEQYF
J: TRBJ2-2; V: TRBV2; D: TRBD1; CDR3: CASRDRRSGELFF
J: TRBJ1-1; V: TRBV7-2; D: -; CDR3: CASSQFGGGNTEAFF
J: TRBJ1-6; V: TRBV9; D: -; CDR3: CASSVTGRDSPLHF
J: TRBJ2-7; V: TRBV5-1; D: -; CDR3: CASSLVTGVGNEQYF
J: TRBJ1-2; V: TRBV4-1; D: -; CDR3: CASSNGGDGYTF
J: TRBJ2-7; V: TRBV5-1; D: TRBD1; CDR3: CASSLAGTAFYEQYF
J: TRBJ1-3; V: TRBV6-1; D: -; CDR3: CASSETRHSGNTIYF